Following are 7 T cell receptor beta chains from one sample sequenced in a study of tumor-infiltrating lymphocytes in localized non-small cell lung cancer. Here immunoSEQ multiplex PCR was the method, and the copy in TCRdb shows in-frame clones only, minus some. The repertoire holds about 15,000 clones, with about three quarters as singletons. The sequencing input was lung tumor tissue. The receptors here all came from a human donor with non-small cell lung cancer.

The rearrangement links TRBV5-1 to TRBJ1-1; 10 bases fit TRBD1. Germline V gives CDR1 SGHRS, CDR2 YFSETQ. The CDR3 loop spans 15 amino acids. V shed 3 bases and J 2 bases; nucleotides not matched to a gene: 4. The CDR3 DNA follows: TGCGCCAGCAGCTGGGGGGACAGGGGCAACACTGAAGCTTTCTTT. Translating gives CASSWGDRGNTEAFF.

This clone came up once. The chain carries TRBV5-6 and TRBJ2-4; 7 bases line up with TRBD1. The CDR3 loop spans 15 amino acids. The germline CDR1 and CDR2 sequences are SGHDT and YYEEEE. Germline trimming cut 4 bases from V and 3 bases from J; bases unmatched to any gene: 7. The CDR3 DNA follows: TGTGCCAGCAGCGCTATACGACAGGGCAAAAACATTCAGTACTTC. Protein sequence: CASSAIRQGKNIQYF.

By sample fraction, this clone is medium-sized. The chain recombines TRBV9 with TRBJ2-5; the match to TRBD1 covers 7 bases. With 0 bases clipped from V and 2 bases from J, the junction kept 13 bases outside the gene matches. Germline loops: CDR1 SGDLS, CDR2 YYNGEE. There are 18 residues in the CDR3. CDR3 nucleotides: TGTGCCAGCAGCGTAGATGCGACAGGGAGTAAGTGGCAAGAGACCCAGTACTTC. Protein sequence: CASSVDATGSKWQETQYF.

CDR3 protein: CASSAPEAGVSEQYF. The CDR3 coding sequence is TGTGCCAGCAGTGCCCCCGAGGCAGGGGTGAGCGAGCAGTACTTC. The rearrangement uses TRBV25-1 and TRBJ2-7; tentative D call: TRBD1 (6 bases). This CDR3 spans 15 amino acids. Germline V lookup: CDR1 MGHDK, CDR2 SYGVNS. Deletions cut 4 bases from V and 6 bases from J, with 19 bases between.

This chain links TRBV10-3 with TRBJ2-6; 8 bases map to TRBD1. The CDR3 spans 15 residues. Germline V gene data show CDR1 as ENHRY and CDR2 as SYGVKD. J lost 9 bases, V lost 0 bases, and 4 bases had no gene match. This chain's CDR3 is CAISESGTGGNVLTF. The CDR3 nucleotides read TGTGCCATCAGTGAGTCTGGGACAGGTGGCAACGTCCTGACTTTC.

This clone was detected only a few times. This rearrangement joins TRBV6-5 to TRBJ1-5; the match to TRBD1 covers 8 bases. V shed 6 bases, J shed 2 bases, and the junction held 6 bases outside the gene matches. This CDR3 has 15 amino acids. Per the germline V gene, CDR1 is MNHEY and CDR2 is SVGAGI. CDR3 bases: TGTGCCAGCAGGAAAGGGGGACAGGGCAATCAGCCCCAGCATTTT. Translated, it gives CASRKGGQGNQPQHF.

The gene calls are TRBV5-1 and TRBJ2-7; unclear D gene. The germline CDR1 and CDR2 sequences are SGHRS and YFSETQ. The V end was cut by 2 bases, the J end by 5 bases, with 14 bases between. This CDR3 comprises 14 residues. The CDR3 DNA follows: TGCGCCAGCAGCTTCTCAGTGGGCGAGAACGAGCAGTACTTC. It specifies CASSFSVGENEQYF. Supplemented by reference TRBV5-1 and TRBJ2-7, the full variable domain reads KAGVTQTPRYLIKTRGQQVTLSCSPISGHRSVSWYQQTPGQGLQFLFEYFSETQRNKGNFPGRFSGRQFSNSRSEMNVSTLELGDSALYLCASSFSVGENEQYFGPGTRLTVT.